This paragraph reports one T cell receptor beta chain. Its antigen remains unknown. Libraries were prepared by immunoSEQ multiplex PCR; TCRdb keeps only in-frame clonotypes and omits some of them. The table has about 110,000 clones, about nine tenths seen once. This sample was included in a study of PD-1 blockade in classical Hodgkin lymphoma. Study results and caveats: At C4D1, TCR diversity had climbed significantly for CD4+ cells, though not for CD8+ cells. Whatever underlies the repertoire differences (possibly disease activity or prior therapy) remains undefined. As was reported, newly diagnosed patients showed lower baseline TCR diversity than healthy donors did. Partial responders and progressors had significantly lower baseline TCR diversity.

Every one of the patients relapsed after autologous stem cell transplantation (brentuximab vedotin exposure was variable). Sample: peripheral blood mononuclear cells (PBMCs), taken before the second cycle of nivolumab. The receptor was isolated from a human donor with classical Hodgkin lymphoma.

The DNA for the CDR3 is TGTGCCAGCAGTGAATATGGAGGGGCGGCTGAAGCTTTCTTT. Protein sequence: CASSEYGGAAEAFF. V is TRBV25-1 and J is TRBJ1-1; TRBD1 might be the D (5 bases). CDR1 MGHDK and CDR2 SYGVNS come from the germline V gene. The germline V and J ends were trimmed by 0 bases and 6 bases, with 11 bases remaining between them. This CDR3 region has 14 residues.